This T cell receptor (beta chain) derives from a study of glioma-infiltrating T cells. CDR1 MDHEN and CDR2 SYDVKM come from the germline V gene. The CDR3 covers 14 residues. The V gene lost 3 bases and the J gene lost 3 bases, with 12 bases spanning the gap. The sample holds many counts of this clonotype. Its antigen is unidentified. Study outcomes and limitations: Non-neoplastic patients had below-expected tissue-blood divergence, while all gliomas exceeded expectation.

The iRepertoire nested amplicon-rescue multiplex PCR amplified TCR alpha and beta CDR3s from RNA. TCRdb re-derived calls from the multiplex PCR reads in MiXCR, one entry per CDR3 protein. The data hold about 130,000 distinct CDR3 sequences, with roughly 23% observed a single time. The source of this sequence is a human donor with low-grade glioma or glioblastoma, undergoing nonglioma brain surgery, or in good health (not recorded which). The V gene is TRBV28, the J gene TRBJ2-7; the D gene could be TRBD1 or TRBD2 (5 bases each). Sequencing was performed on glioma tissue, nonneoplastic brain tissue, or PBMCs (not recorded which). CDR3 sequence reads: CASSLYSGSYEQYF. The CDR3 DNA reads as TGTGCCAGCAGTTTGTATTCAGGGAGCTACGAGCAGTACTTC.